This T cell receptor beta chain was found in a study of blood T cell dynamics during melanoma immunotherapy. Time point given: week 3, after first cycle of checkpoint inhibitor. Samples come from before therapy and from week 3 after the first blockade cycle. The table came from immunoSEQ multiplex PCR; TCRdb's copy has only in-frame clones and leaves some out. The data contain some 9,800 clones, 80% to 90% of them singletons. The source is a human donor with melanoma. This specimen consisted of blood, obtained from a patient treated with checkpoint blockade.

The CDR3 DNA reads as TGTGCCAGCAGTTTTAGGTGGACTAGCGGGAGAGGGGATGAGCAGTTCTTC. Protein product: CASSFRWTSGRGDEQFF. The chain combines TRBV11-2 with TRBJ2-1; TRBD2 matches at 13 bases. J lost 8 bases, V lost 6 bases, and 13 bases had no gene match. Germline CDR1 and CDR2: SGHAT and FQNNGV. This CDR3 region has 17 residues.